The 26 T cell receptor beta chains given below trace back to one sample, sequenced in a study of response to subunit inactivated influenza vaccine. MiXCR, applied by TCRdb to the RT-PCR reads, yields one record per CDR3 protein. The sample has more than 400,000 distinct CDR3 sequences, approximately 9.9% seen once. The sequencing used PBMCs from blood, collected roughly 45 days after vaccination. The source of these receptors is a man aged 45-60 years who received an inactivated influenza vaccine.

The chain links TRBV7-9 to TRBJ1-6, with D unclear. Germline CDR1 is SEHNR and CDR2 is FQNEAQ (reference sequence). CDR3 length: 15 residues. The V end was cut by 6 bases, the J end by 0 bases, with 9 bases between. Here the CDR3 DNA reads TGTGCCAGCAGTCAAGGGCGCTCCTATAATTCACCCCTCCACTTT. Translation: CASSQGRSYNSPLHF. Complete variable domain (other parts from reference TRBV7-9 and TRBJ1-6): DTGVSQNPRHKITKRGQNVTFRCDPISEHNRLYWYRQTLGQGPEFLTYFQNEAQLEKSRLLSDRFSAERPKGSFSTLEIQRTEQGDSAMYLCASSQGRSYNSPLHFGNGTRLTVT.

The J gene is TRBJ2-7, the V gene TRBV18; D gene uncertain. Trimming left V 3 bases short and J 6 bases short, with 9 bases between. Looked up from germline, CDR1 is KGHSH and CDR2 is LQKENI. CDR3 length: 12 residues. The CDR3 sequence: CASSPGSPEQYF. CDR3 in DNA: TGTGCCAGCTCACCCGGCAGTCCCGAGCAGTACTTC.

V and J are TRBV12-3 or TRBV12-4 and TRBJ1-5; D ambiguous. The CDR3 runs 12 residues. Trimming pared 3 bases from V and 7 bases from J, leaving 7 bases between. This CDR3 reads CASSFNRQPQHF. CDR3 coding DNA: TGTGCCAGCAGTTTTAATAGGCAGCCCCAGCATTTT.

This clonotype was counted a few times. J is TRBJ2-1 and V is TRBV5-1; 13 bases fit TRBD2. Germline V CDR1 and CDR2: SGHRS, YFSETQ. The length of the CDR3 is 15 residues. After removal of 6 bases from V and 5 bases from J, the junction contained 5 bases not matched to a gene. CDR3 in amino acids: CASTPGLAGNNEQFF. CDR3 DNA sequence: TGCGCCAGCACCCCGGGACTAGCGGGGAACAATGAGCAGTTCTTC.

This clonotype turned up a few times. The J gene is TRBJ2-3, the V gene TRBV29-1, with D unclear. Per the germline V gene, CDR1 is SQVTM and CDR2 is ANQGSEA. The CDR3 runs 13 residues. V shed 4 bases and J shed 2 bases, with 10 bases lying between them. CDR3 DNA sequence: TGCAGCGTTGGGGCAAGAGTCACAGATACGCAGTATTTT. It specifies CSVGARVTDTQYF.

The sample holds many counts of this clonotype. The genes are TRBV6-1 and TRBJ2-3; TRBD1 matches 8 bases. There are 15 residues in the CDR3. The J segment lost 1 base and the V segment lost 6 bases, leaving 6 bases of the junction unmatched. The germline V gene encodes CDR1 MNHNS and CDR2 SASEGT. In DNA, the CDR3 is TGTGCCAGCAGAACCCCGGGACAGGGCACAGATACGCAGTATTTT. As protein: CASRTPGQGTDTQYF.

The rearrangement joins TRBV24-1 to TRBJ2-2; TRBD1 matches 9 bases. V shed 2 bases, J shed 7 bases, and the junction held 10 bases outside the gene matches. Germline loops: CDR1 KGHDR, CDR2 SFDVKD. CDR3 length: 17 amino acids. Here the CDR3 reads CATSDWTGQGLGGELFF. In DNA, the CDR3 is TGTGCCACCAGTGATTGGACGGGACAGGGTTTAGGCGGGGAGCTGTTTTTT.

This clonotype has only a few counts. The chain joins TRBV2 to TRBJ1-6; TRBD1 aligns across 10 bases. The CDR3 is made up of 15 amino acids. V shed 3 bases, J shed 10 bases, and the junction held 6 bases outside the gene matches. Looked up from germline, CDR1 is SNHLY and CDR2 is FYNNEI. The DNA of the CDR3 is TGTGCCAGCAGTGAGTGGGACAGGGGAGAATCACCCCTCCACTTT. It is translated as CASSEWDRGESPLHF.

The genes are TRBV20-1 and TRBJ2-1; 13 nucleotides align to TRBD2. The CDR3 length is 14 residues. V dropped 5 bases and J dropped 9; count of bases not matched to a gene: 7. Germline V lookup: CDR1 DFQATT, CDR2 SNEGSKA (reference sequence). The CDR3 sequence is CSALTSGGVGEQFF. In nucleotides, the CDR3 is TGCAGTGCTCTTACTAGCGGGGGGGTCGGTGAGCAGTTCTTC.

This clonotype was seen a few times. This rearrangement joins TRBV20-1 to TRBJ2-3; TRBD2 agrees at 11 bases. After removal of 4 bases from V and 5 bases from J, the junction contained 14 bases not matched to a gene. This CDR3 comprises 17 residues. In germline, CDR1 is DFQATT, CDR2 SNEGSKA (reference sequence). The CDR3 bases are TGCAGTGCTAATAAGTTAGCCGGGACTAGCGGACTAGATACGCAGTATTTT. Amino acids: CSANKLAGTSGLDTQYF.

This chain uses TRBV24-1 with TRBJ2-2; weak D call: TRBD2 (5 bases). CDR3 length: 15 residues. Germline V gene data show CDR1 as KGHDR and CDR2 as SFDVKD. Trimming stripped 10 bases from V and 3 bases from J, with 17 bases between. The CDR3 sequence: CATRGAEADTGELFF. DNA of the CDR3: TGTGCCACGCGAGGAGCGGAGGCGGACACCGGGGAGCTGTTTTTT.

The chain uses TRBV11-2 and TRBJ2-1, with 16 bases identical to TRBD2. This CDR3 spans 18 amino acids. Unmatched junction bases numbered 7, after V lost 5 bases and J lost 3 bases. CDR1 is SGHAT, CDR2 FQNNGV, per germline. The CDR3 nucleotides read TGTGCCAGCAGCACCGGGACTAGCGGGGGGGCAGTCTACAATGAGCAGTTCTTC. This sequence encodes CASSTGTSGGAVYNEQFF.

CDR3 amino acids: CASSHSLDTGELFF. DNA for the CDR3: TGTGCCAGCAGCCATTCCTTGGACACCGGGGAGCTGTTTTTT. The chain carries TRBV28 and TRBJ2-2; the D is unclear. V was pared by 6 bases and J by 3 bases, with 11 bases between. CDR1 is MDHEN and CDR2 is SYDVKM in the germline V gene. This CDR3 spans 14 amino acids.

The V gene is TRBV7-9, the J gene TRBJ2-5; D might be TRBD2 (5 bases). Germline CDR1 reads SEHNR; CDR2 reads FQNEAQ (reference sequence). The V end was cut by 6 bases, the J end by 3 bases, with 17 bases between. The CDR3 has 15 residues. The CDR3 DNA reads TGTGCCAGCAGGCCGGCGACTCCGGGGAAAGAGACCCAGTACTTC. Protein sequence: CASRPATPGKETQYF.

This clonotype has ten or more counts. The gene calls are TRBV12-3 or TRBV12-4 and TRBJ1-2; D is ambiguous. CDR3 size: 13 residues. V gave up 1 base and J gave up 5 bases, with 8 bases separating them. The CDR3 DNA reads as TGTGCCAGCAGTTTAGGACTTCTGTATGGCTACACCTTC. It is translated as CASSLGLLYGYTF.

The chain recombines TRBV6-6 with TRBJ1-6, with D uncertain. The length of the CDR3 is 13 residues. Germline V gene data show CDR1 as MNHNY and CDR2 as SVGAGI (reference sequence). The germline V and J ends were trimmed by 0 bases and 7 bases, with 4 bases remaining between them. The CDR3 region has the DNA TGTGCCAGCAGTTACTCTCCGAATTCACCCCTCCACTTT. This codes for CASSYSPNSPLHF.

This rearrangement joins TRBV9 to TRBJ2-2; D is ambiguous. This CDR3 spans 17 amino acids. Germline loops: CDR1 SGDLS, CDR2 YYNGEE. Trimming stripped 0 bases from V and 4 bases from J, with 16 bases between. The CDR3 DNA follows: TGTGCCAGCAGCGTAGCCCCAGCCCAACAGTTCACCGGGGAGCTGTTTTTT. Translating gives CASSVAPAQQFTGELFF.

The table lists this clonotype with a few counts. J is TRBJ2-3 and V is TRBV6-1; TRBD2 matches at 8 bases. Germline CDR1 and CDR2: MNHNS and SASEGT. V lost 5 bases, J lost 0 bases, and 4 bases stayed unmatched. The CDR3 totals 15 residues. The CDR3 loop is CASSPASGSTDTQYF. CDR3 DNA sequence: TGTGCCAGCAGTCCCGCTAGCGGGAGCACAGATACGCAGTATTTT.

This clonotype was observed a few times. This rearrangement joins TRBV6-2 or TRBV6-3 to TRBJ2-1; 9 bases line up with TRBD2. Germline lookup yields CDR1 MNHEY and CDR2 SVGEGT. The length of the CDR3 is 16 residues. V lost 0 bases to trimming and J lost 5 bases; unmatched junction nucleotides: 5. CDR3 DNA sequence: TGTGCCAGCAGTTACTCACCTAGCGGGGTCCACAATGAGCAGTTCTTC. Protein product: CASSYSPSGVHNEQFF.

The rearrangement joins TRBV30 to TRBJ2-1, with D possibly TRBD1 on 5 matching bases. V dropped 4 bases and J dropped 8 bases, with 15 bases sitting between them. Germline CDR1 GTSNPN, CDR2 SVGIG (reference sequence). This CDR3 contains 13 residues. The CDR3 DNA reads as TGTGCCTGGAAGGGGATAAGTCGTTATGAGCAGTTCTTC. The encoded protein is CAWKGISRYEQFF.

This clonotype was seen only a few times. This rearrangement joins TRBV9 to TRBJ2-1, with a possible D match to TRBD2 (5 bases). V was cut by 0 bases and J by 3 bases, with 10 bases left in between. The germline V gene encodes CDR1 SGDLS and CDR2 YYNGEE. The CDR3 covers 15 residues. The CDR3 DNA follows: TGTGCCAGCAGCGTAGCTGGTGGACTCTACAATGAGCAGTTCTTC. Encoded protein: CASSVAGGLYNEQFF.

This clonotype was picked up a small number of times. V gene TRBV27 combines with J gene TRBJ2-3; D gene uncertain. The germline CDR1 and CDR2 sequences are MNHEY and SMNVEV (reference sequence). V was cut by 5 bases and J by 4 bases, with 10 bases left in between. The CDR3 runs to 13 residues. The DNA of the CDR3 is TGTGCCAGCAGTCCTATATTGTCAGATACGCAGTATTTT. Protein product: CASSPILSDTQYF.

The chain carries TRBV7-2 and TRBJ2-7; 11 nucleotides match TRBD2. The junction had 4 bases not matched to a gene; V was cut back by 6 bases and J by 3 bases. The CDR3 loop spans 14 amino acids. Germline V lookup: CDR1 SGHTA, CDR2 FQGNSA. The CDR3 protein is CASRATSGNYEQYF. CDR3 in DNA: TGTGCCAGCAGGGCGACTAGCGGGAACTACGAGCAGTACTTC.

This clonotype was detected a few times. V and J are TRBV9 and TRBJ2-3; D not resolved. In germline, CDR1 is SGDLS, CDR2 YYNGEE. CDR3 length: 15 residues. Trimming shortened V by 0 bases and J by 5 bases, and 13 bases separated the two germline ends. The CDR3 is CASSVAPVGRDTQYF. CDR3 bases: TGTGCCAGCAGCGTAGCCCCGGTCGGCAGAGATACGCAGTATTTT.

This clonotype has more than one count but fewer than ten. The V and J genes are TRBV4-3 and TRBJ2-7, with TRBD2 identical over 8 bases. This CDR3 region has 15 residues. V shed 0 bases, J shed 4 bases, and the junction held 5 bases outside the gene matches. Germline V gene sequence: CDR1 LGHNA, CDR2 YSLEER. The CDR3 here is CASSQEIASGYEQYF. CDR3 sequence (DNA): TGCGCCAGCAGCCAAGAGATTGCTAGCGGGTACGAGCAGTACTTC.

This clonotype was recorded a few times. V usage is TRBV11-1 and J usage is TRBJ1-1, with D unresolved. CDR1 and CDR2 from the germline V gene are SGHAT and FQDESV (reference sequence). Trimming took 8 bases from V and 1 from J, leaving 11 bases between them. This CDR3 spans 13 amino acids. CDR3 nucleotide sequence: TGTGCCAGCTCCGGAGGTTCGAACACTGAAGCTTTCTTT. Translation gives CASSGGSNTEAFF.